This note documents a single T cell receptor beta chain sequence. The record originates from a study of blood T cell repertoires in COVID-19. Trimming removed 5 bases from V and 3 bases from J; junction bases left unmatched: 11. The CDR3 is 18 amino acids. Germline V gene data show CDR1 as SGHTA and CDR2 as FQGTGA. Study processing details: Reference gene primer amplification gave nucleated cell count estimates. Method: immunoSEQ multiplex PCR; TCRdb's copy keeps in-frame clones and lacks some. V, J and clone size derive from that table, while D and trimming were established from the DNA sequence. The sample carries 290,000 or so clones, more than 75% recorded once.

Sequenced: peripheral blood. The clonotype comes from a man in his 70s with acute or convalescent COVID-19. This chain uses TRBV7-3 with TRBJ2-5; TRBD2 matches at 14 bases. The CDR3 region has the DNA TGTGCCAGCAGCCCCGACGGGACTAGCGGGGGCCGGAAAGAGACCCAGTACTTC. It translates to CASSPDGTSGGRKETQYF.